This passage covers 8 T cell receptor beta chains from one sample sequenced in a study of metastatic and nonmetastatic thyroid tumors. TCRdb recomputed clones from the PCR reads via MiXCR. The sample lists 20,000 to 25,000 clones; around a fifth were seen once. All patients were untreated before thyroid surgery. The sample taken for sequencing was tumor tissue. The origin of the receptors is a female donor with papillary thyroid cancer or a benign thyroid nodule (not recorded which). Some clones in this sample may be carry-over from other donors' samples.

This clone was seen a handful of times. The chain is built from TRBV24-1 and TRBJ2-3; D ambiguous. Per germline, CDR1 KGHDR and CDR2 SFDVKD. V was trimmed by 4 bases and J by 6 bases, leaving 7 bases between them. This CDR3 is built from 12 residues. The CDR3 here is CATSETEDTQYF. CDR3 DNA sequence: TGTGCCACCAGTGAAACCGAGGATACGCAGTATTTT.

The chain couples TRBV9 to TRBJ2-3; 8 bases align to TRBD2. J was trimmed by 0 bases and V by 0 bases; bases with no gene match: 3. Looked up from germline, CDR1 is SGDLS and CDR2 is YYNGEE. The CDR3 is made up of 16 amino acids. The DNA of the CDR3 is TGTGCCAGCAGCGTAGCCGGGGGGGGGAGCACAGATACGCAGTATTTT. This translates into CASSVAGGGSTDTQYF.

The chain recombines TRBV20-1 with TRBJ1-3; 7 bases line up with TRBD1. V was clipped by 2 bases and J by 7 bases; unmatched bases: 8. Looked up from germline, CDR1 is DFQATT and CDR2 is SNEGSKA (reference sequence). This CDR3 contains 14 residues. The CDR3 loop reads CSARTTGVGNTIYF. The DNA of the CDR3 is TGCAGTGCTAGAACCACAGGGGTTGGGAACACCATATATTTT.

This clone was seen more than once but under ten times. V and J are TRBV11-2 and TRBJ1-1; D is possibly TRBD1 (6 bases). The CDR3 spans 13 residues. From germline, CDR1 is SGHAT and CDR2 FQNNGV. V lost 5 bases and J 8 bases, leaving 15 bases between the germline ends. For the CDR3, the DNA is TGTGCCAGCAGCCCAACAGGGACCGGAGAAGCTTTCTTT. This translates into CASSPTGTGEAFF.

This clone was detected only a few times. The chain carries TRBV27 and TRBJ2-1; maybe TRBD2 (5 bases). Germline V gene sequence: CDR1 MNHEY, CDR2 SMNVEV (reference sequence). The CDR3 has 15 amino acids. V lost 2 bases, J lost 1 base, and 9 bases lay in between. The CDR3 here is CASSLLGKSYNEQFF. DNA of the CDR3: TGTGCCAGCAGTTTACTCGGGAAGTCCTACAATGAGCAGTTCTTC.

This clone counts as medium-sized. The chain links TRBV4-2 to TRBJ2-7; D perhaps matches TRBD2 (5 bases). This CDR3 is 14 amino acids long. V lost 2 bases to trimming and J lost 0 bases, with 8 bases between them. Germline loops: CDR1 LGHNA, CDR2 YNFKEQ. The CDR3 loop reads CASSQSTSSYEQYF. The DNA of the CDR3 is TGTGCCAGCAGCCAATCTACTAGCTCCTACGAGCAGTACTTC.

This clone is labeled medium-sized (0.01 to 0.1%). The chain joins TRBV12-5 to TRBJ2-7, with TRBD2 matching 12 bases. This CDR3 has 14 amino acids. J was trimmed by 6 bases and V by 6 bases; bases with no gene match: 6. Germline V gene data show CDR1 as LGHNT and CDR2 as FRNRAP. CDR3 sequence: CASGPSGRAVEQYF. CDR3 nucleotides: TGTGCTAGTGGACCTAGCGGGAGGGCTGTCGAGCAGTACTTC.

V is TRBV30 and J is TRBJ1-2; D might be TRBD1 (6 bases). This CDR3 spans 14 amino acids. In germline, CDR1 is GTSNPN, CDR2 SVGIG (reference sequence). V was cut by 2 bases and J by 4 bases, with 14 bases left in between. The CDR3 region has the DNA TGTGCCTGGAGTATCTTGACAGGCTCCTATGGCTACACCTTC. This sequence encodes CAWSILTGSYGYTF.